This T cell receptor (beta chain) derives from a study of T-cell reconstitution after alpha-beta-depleted transplantation in children. Using unique molecular identifiers, the investigators prepared the TCRbeta library. MiXCR, applied by TCRdb to the PCR reads, yields one record per CDR3 protein. The repertoire has 500,000 or so distinct CDR3 sequences, 32% of them found once; the top ten carry around 2.5%. This clonotype was detected only a few times. The V gene lost 3 bases and the J gene lost 0 bases, with 8 bases spanning the gap. The V gene's germline CDR1 is DFQATT and CDR2 SNEGSKA (reference sequence). This CDR3 region has 13 residues.

V and J are TRBV20-1 and TRBJ1-1, with unresolved D. The sample in question was PBMCs from the stem cell graft donor, obtained from the stem cell graft. This TCR was recovered from a human donor who donated a stem cell graft to a child with aplastic anemia. For the CDR3, the DNA is TGCAGTGCTAGCGCGCCCCTGAACACTGAAGCTTTCTTT. Translating it yields CSASAPLNTEAFF.